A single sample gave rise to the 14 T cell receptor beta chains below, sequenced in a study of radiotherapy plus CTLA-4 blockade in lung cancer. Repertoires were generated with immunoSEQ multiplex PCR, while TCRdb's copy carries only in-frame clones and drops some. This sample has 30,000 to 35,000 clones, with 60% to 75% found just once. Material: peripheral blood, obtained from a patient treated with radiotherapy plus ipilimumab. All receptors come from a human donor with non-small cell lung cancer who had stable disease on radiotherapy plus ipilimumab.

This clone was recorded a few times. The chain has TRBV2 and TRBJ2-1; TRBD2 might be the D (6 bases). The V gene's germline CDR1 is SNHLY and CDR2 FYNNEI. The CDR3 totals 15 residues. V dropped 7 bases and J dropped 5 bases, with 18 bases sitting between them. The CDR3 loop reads CASTRRGKVDNEQFF. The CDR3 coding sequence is TGTGCCAGCACCCGGCGCGGGAAGGTAGACAATGAGCAGTTCTTC.

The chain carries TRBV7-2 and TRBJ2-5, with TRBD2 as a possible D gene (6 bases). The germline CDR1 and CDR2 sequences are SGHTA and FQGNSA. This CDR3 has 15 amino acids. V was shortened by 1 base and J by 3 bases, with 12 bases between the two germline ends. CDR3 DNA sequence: TGTGCCAGCAGCTTAGTGGGGTGGGGGGAAGAGACCCAGTACTTC. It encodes CASSLVGWGEETQYF.

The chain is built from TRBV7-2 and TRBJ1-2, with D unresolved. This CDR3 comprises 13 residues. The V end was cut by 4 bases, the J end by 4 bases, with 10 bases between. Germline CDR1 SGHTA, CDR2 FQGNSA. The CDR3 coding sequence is TGTGCCAGCAGCTCCGGGCCCTCCTATGGCTACACCTTC. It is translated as CASSSGPSYGYTF. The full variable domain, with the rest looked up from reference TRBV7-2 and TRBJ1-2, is GAGVSQSPSNKVTEKGKDVELRCDPISGHTALYWYRQSLGQGLEFLIYFQGNSAPDKSGLPSDRFSAERTGGSVSTLTIQRTQQEDSAVYLCASSSGPSYGYTFGSGTRLTVV.

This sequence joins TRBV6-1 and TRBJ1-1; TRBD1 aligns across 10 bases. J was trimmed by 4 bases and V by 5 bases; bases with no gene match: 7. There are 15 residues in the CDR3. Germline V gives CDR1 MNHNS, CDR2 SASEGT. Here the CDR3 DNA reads TGTGCCAGCAGTACACGACAGGGGGCGAGCACTGAAGCTTTCTTT. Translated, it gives CASSTRQGASTEAFF.

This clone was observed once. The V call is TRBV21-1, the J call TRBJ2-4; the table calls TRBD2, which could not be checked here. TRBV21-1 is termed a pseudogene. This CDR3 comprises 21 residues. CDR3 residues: CASSKGGSRPSPLLAKNIQYF. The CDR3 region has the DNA TGTGCCAGCAGCAAAGGAGGCAGCCGACCAAGTCCCTTATTAGCCAAAAACATTCAGTACTTC.

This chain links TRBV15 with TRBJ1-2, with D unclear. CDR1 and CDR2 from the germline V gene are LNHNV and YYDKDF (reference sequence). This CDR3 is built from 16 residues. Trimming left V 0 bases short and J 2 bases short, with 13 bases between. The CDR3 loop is CATSRDLADSNYGYTF. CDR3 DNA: TGTGCCACCAGCAGAGACTTGGCTGACTCCAACTATGGCTACACCTTC.

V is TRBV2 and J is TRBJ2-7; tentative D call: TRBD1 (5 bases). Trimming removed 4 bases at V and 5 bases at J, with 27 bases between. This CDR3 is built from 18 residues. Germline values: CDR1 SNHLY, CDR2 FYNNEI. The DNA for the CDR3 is TGTGCCAGCAGTGGGAAACTTTCTAGTGCGAGGCTGGGGCACGAGCAGTACTTC. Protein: CASSGKLSSARLGHEQYF.

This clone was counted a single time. The CDR3 coding sequence is TGTGCCAGCGCCCTAACATTAGACAGGGTAGCGGGCTACACCTTC. Translating gives CASALTLDRVAGYTF. The chain links TRBV18 to TRBJ1-2; 7 positions agree with TRBD1. The CDR3 sequence is 15 residues long. CDR1 KGHSH and CDR2 LQKENI come from the germline V gene. The V gene end was trimmed by 8 bases and the J gene end by 8 bases; junction bases not matched to a gene: 17.

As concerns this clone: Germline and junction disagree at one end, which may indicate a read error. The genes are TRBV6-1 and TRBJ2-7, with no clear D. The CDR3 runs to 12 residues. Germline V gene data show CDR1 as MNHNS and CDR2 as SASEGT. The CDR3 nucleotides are TGTCATACGTCCCAACAGAACTACGGGCAGTACTTC. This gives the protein CHTSQQNYGQYF.

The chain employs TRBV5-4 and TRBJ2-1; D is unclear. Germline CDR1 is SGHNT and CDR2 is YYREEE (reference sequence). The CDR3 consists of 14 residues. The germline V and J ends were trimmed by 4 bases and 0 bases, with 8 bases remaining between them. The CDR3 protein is CASSQSGSYNEQFF. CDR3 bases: TGTGCCAGCAGCCAAAGTGGCTCCTACAATGAGCAGTTCTTC.

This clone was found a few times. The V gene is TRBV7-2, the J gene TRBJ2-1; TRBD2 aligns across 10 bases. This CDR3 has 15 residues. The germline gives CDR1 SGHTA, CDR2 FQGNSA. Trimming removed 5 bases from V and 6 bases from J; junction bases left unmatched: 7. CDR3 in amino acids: CASSPGTSVGNEQFF. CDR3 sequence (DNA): TGTGCCAGCAGCCCAGGGACTAGCGTTGGCAATGAGCAGTTCTTC.

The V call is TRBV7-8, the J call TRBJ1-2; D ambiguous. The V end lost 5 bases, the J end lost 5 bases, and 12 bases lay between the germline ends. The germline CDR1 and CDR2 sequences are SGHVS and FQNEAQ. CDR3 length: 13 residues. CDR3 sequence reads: CASSLTDTYGYTF. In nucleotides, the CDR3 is TGTGCCAGCAGCCTCACCGACACTTATGGCTACACCTTC.

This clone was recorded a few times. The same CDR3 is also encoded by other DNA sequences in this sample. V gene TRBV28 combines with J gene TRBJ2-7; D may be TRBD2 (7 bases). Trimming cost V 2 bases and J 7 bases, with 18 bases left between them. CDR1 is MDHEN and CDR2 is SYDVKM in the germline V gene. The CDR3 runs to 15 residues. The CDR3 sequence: CASSLSGQGRGEQYF. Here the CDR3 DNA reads TGTGCCAGCAGTTTAAGCGGGCAGGGGAGGGGGGAGCAGTACTTC.

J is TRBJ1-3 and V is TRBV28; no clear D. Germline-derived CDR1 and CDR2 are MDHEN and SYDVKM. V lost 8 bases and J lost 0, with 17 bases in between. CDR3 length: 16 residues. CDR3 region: CASGSPRAHSGNTIYF. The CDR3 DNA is TGTGCCAGCGGCTCTCCCCGGGCCCACTCTGGAAACACCATATATTTT.